Below are 5 T cell receptor beta chains sequenced from a single sample in a study of blood T cell repertoires in COVID-19. Repertoires were generated with immunoSEQ multiplex PCR, while TCRdb's copy carries only in-frame clones and drops some. This table holds over 100,000 clones, approximately 85% found once. Sequencing used peripheral blood. These receptors all stem from a man in his forties with active or convalescent COVID-19.

The gene calls are TRBV25-1 and TRBJ2-5; 9 bases agree with TRBD1. The CDR3 is made up of 14 amino acids. The ends lost 4 bases at V and 5 bases at J; junction bases unmatched: 5. Germline lookup yields CDR1 MGHDK and CDR2 SYGVNS. CDR3 amino acids: CASSARTGVETQYF. The CDR3 DNA follows: TGTGCCAGCAGTGCTAGGACAGGGGTGGAGACCCAGTACTTC. Full variable domain (outside the CDR3, taken from reference TRBV25-1 and TRBJ2-5): EADIYQTPRYLVIGTGKKITLECSQTMGHDKMYWYQQDPGMELHLIHYSYGVNSTEKGDLSSESTVSRIRTEHFPLTLESARPSHTSQYLCASSARTGVETQYFGPGTRLLVL.

The J gene is TRBJ2-1, the V gene TRBV7-3; D is possibly TRBD1 (5 bases). Looked up from germline, CDR1 is SGHTA and CDR2 is FQGTGA. The CDR3 runs 14 residues. Deletions cut 2 bases from V and 9 bases from J, with 14 bases between. CDR3: CASSLSSVRVEQFF. CDR3 nucleotides: TGTGCCAGCAGCTTATCCTCCGTCAGGGTTGAGCAGTTCTTC.

The chain is built from TRBV18 and TRBJ1-1; TRBD1 is a possible D gene (5 bases). The CDR3 has 14 amino acids. CDR1 and CDR2 from the germline V gene are KGHSH and LQKENI. V lost 4 bases to trimming and J lost 3 bases, with 12 bases between them. The CDR3 region has the DNA TGTGCCAGCTCACTACCCCAGGGTTACACTGAAGCTTTCTTT. Translation gives CASSLPQGYTEAFF.

This chain joins TRBV18 and TRBJ2-7, with 8 bases that match TRBD1. CDR1 KGHSH and CDR2 LQKENI come from the germline V gene. CDR3 length: 14 amino acids. V shed 3 bases and J 5 bases; nucleotides not matched to a gene: 6. The CDR3 protein is CASSPGQGQDEQYF. The CDR3 nucleotides are TGTGCCAGCTCACCCGGACAGGGTCAAGACGAGCAGTACTTC. Looking up the rest from reference TRBV18 and TRBJ2-7 gives the full variable domain: NAGVMQNPRHLVRRRGQEARLRCSPMKGHSHVYWYRQLPEEGLKFMVYLQKENIIDESGMPKERFSAEFPKEGPSILRIQQVVRGDSAAYFCASSPGQGQDEQYFGPGTRLTVT.

The rearrangement links TRBV27 to TRBJ2-2; D unclear. This CDR3 region has 13 residues. Trimming pared 2 bases from V and 3 bases from J, leaving 4 bases between. Germline V gives CDR1 MNHEY, CDR2 SMNVEV (reference sequence). The CDR3 bases are TGTGCCAGCAGTTTACCCTACACCGGGGAGCTGTTTTTT. This translates into CASSLPYTGELFF.